This T cell receptor (beta chain) was sequenced for a study of shared clonotypes between healthy human individuals. Measured with immunoSEQ multiplex PCR; TCRdb has only the in-frame clones, and not every one. The data show 450,000 to 650,000 clones, around 78% seen once. The V gene end was trimmed by 4 bases and the J gene end by 5 bases; junction bases not matched to a gene: 4. Germline V lookup: CDR1 SGHNT, CDR2 YYREEE (reference sequence). CDR3 length equals 14 residues. V and J are TRBV5-4 and TRBJ1-5; the match to TRBD1 covers 9 bases. This TCR came from a woman between 40 and 55 years old in good health. Some clones in this sample may be carry-over from other donors' samples. Sequencing input: PBMCs. The CDR3 DNA reads TGTGCCAGCAGCAAACAGGGGGCCGATCAGCCCCAGCATTTT. Its protein is CASSKQGADQPQHF.